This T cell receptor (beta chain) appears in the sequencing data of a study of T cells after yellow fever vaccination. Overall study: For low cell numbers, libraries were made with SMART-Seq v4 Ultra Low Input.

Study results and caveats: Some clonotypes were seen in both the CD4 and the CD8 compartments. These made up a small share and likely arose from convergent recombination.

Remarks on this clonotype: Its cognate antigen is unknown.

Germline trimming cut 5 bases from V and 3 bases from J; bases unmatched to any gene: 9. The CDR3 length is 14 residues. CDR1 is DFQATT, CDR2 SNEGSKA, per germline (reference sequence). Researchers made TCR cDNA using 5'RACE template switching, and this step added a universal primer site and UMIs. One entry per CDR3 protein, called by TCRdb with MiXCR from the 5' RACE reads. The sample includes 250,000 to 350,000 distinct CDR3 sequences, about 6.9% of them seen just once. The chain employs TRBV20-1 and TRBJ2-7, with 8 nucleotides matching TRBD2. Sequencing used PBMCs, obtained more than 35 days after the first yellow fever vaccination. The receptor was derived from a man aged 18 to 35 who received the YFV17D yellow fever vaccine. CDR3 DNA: TGCAGTGCTCTACCCGGACTAGCTAGCTACGAGCAGTACTTC. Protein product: CSALPGLASYEQYF.